What follows are 15 T cell receptor beta chains derived from one specimen sequenced in a study of blood T cell repertoires in COVID-19. The method was immunoSEQ multiplex PCR; TCRdb's version includes in-frame clones alone and lacks a portion of them. The data show about 220,000 clones, almost 85% seen once. The sequenced sample was peripheral blood. The source of these receptors is a woman in her 70s with COVID-19, enrolled during active disease.

The rearrangement links TRBV3-1 (or the pseudogene TRBV3-2) to TRBJ1-1; TRBD1 might be the D (5 bases). Germline-derived CDR1 and CDR2 are LGHDT and YNNKEL (reference sequence). CDR3 length equals 14 residues. V lost 3 bases and J lost 1, with 9 bases in between. CDR3 sequence: CASSQTAPNTEAFF. The CDR3 nucleotides read TGTGCCAGCAGCCAGACAGCCCCGAACACTGAAGCTTTCTTT.

This clone was picked up a small number of times. This rearrangement joins TRBV5-4 to TRBJ1-2, with TRBD1 as a possible D gene (6 bases). Trimming removed 4 bases at V and 2 bases at J, with 9 bases between. The CDR3 consists of 13 residues. In germline, CDR1 is SGHNT, CDR2 YYREEE (reference sequence). CDR3 sequence reads: CASSPTGNYGYTF. The CDR3 nucleotides are TGTGCCAGCAGCCCAACAGGGAACTATGGCTACACCTTC.

Details on this clone: The same CDR3 is also encoded by other DNA sequences in this sample. The chain employs TRBV27 and TRBJ2-7, with 7 bases fitting TRBD1. This CDR3 region has 12 residues. The J segment lost 5 bases and the V segment lost 6 bases, leaving 4 bases of the junction unmatched. Germline V gives CDR1 MNHEY, CDR2 SMNVEV (reference sequence). This chain's CDR3 is CASSDRVNEQYF. The DNA of the CDR3 is TGTGCCAGCAGCGACAGGGTAAACGAGCAGTACTTC.

The J gene is TRBJ2-3, the V gene TRBV7-9, with D possibly matching TRBD1 (5 bases). Germline V gene lookup returns CDR1 SEHNR and CDR2 FQNEAQ (reference sequence). The CDR3 spans 12 residues. Trimming shortened V by 8 bases and J by 0 bases, and 6 bases separated the two germline ends. Written as DNA, the CDR3 is TGTGCCAGCGGGGCTAGCACAGATACGCAGTATTTT. Its protein product is CASGASTDTQYF.

The rearrangement joins TRBV29-1 to TRBJ2-7; 7 bases map to TRBD1. The V segment lost 7 bases and the J segment 0 bases; nucleotides outside the gene matches: 3. The length of the CDR3 is 12 residues. Germline V CDR1 and CDR2: SQVTM, ANQGSEA. In nucleotides, the CDR3 is TGCAGCGGAGGACAGGACTCCTACGAGCAGTACTTC. It codes for CSGGQDSYEQYF.

The chain is built from TRBV19 and TRBJ1-2, with a weak D call TRBD1 (6 bases). Looked up from germline, CDR1 is LNHDA and CDR2 is SQIVND (reference sequence). This CDR3 region has 16 residues. With 5 bases removed from V and 8 bases from J, the gap between germline ends came to 24 bases. The chain's CDR3 is CASSLSTAGDRGGYTF. CDR3 sequence (DNA): TGTGCCAGTAGTTTATCTACCGCAGGGGACCGCGGGGGCTACACCTTC.

The chain is built from TRBV7-2 and TRBJ2-7, with TRBD2 identical over 9 bases. J was trimmed by 2 bases and V by 6 bases; bases with no gene match: 5. The CDR3 runs to 14 residues. CDR1 and CDR2 from the germline V gene are SGHTA and FQGNSA. CDR3 in DNA: TGTGCCAGCAGTCCGCGCGGGGGGGCCTACGAGCAGTACTTC. Its protein product is CASSPRGGAYEQYF.

This chain uses TRBV27 with TRBJ1-1; 7 bases match TRBD1. J gave up 4 bases and V 7 bases, and 9 bases lay outside the gene matches. The CDR3 length is 14 residues. Germline CDR1 is MNHEY and CDR2 is SMNVEV (reference sequence). CDR3: CASNPGQTGTEAFF. The CDR3, as DNA: TGTGCCAGCAACCCGGGACAGACCGGCACTGAAGCTTTCTTT.

The chain couples TRBV2 to TRBJ1-2; 7 bases are shared with TRBD1. The V gene's germline CDR1 is SNHLY and CDR2 FYNNEI. V lost 6 bases and J lost 8; bases outside the gene matches: 9. The CDR3 spans 13 residues. CDR3 sequence: CASSTDRARGYTF. CDR3 DNA: TGTGCCAGCAGCACCGACAGGGCCCGGGGCTACACCTTC.

J is TRBJ1-5 and V is TRBV6-2 or TRBV6-3; D possibly corresponds to TRBD1 (5 bases). The CDR3 spans 15 residues. The ends were cut back, 3 bases at V and 2 bases at J, with 11 bases in the middle. Germline lookup yields CDR1 MNHEY and CDR2 SVGEGT. CDR3 region: CASSYWGVGNQPQHF. The CDR3, as DNA: TGTGCCAGCAGTTATTGGGGCGTCGGCAATCAGCCCCAGCATTTT.

This chain links TRBV5-4 with TRBJ1-2; 7 bases agree with TRBD1. Trimming removed 4 bases from V and 2 bases from J; junction bases left unmatched: 14. The V gene's germline CDR1 is SGHNT and CDR2 YYREEE (reference sequence). This CDR3 is 17 amino acids long. CDR3 sequence: CASSTVQGVTRNYGYTF. CDR3 nucleotides: TGTGCCAGCAGCACCGTGCAGGGGGTGACCCGGAACTATGGCTACACCTTC.

The V and J genes are TRBV7-2 and TRBJ1-1, with D possibly matching TRBD1 (6 bases). CDR1 is SGHTA and CDR2 is FQGNSA in the germline V gene. With 5 bases removed from V and 6 bases from J, the gap between germline ends came to 16 bases. The CDR3 has 14 amino acids. CDR3 residues: CASSLLSAGAEAFF. CDR3 DNA: TGTGCCAGCAGCCTCCTCTCTGCAGGGGCTGAAGCTTTCTTT. The complete variable domain, with remaining parts taken from reference TRBV7-2 and TRBJ1-1, reads GAGVSQSPSNKVTEKGKDVELRCDPISGHTALYWYRQSLGQGLEFLIYFQGNSAPDKSGLPSDRFSAERTGGSVSTLTIQRTQQEDSAVYLCASSLLSAGAEAFFGQGTRLTVV.

The chain carries TRBV30 and TRBJ1-4; D may be TRBD1 (6 bases). This CDR3 spans 13 amino acids. The germline V gene encodes CDR1 GTSNPN and CDR2 SVGIG (reference sequence). The V end lost 0 bases, the J end lost 8 bases, and 10 bases lay between the germline ends. Here the CDR3 DNA reads TGTGCCTGGAGTGTCTCCAGGGGCGAAAAACTGTTTTTT. It specifies CAWSVSRGEKLFF.

This chain connects TRBV11-3 to TRBJ2-3; 9 nucleotides align to TRBD2. This CDR3 has 20 amino acids. V lost 1 base and J lost 1; bases outside the gene matches: 15. Looked up from germline, CDR1 is SGHNT and CDR2 is YENEEA. This CDR3 reads CASSLGMGSGGVLGTDTQYF. The CDR3 nucleotides read TGTGCCAGCAGCTTAGGGATGGGTAGCGGGGGAGTTCTGGGCACAGATACGCAGTATTTT.

This sequence joins TRBV18 and TRBJ2-3; 14 bases map to TRBD2. The CDR3 runs to 18 residues. From germline, CDR1 is KGHSH and CDR2 LQKENI. Germline trimming cut 6 bases from V and 1 base from J; bases unmatched to any gene: 9. CDR3 in DNA: TGTGCCAGCTCCAGTCCGGGACTAGCGGGAGCGGGCACAGATACGCAGTATTTT. It codes for CASSSPGLAGAGTDTQYF.